Following are 15 T cell receptor beta chains from one sample sequenced in a study of tumor and adjacent non-tumor tissue in lung cancer. The library came from three nested PCR rounds adapted from ARM-PCR protocols. TCRdb re-called the multiplex PCR reads with MiXCR, one entry per CDR3 protein. This table holds 200,000 to 250,000 distinct CDR3 sequences, about 71% found once. RNA was extracted from bulk tissue without any cell sorting. Source material: lung tumor tissue. These receptors were taken from a man in his 60s with non-small cell lung cancer.

The chain links TRBV30 to TRBJ2-3; D possibly uses TRBD1 or TRBD2 (6 bases each). Trimming shortened V by 8 bases and J by 0 bases, and 21 bases separated the two germline ends. The germline gives CDR1 GTSNPN, CDR2 SVGIG (reference sequence). The CDR3 consists of 16 residues. This CDR3 reads CARTLPGATSTDTQYF. The CDR3 DNA follows: TGTGCCCGGACTCTTCCGGGGGCGACGAGCACAGATACGCAGTATTTT.

About this clonotype: An end of the junction does not agree with germline; a read error may underlie this. In nucleotides, the CDR3 is TGTGCCAGCAAGGGTTACGAGGACGAGCAGCACTTT. It codes for CASKGYEDEQHF. The V call is TRBV11-1, the J call TRBJ2-7; no clear D gene. Germline-derived CDR1 and CDR2 are SGHAT and FQDESV (reference sequence). This CDR3 contains 12 residues.

The chain has TRBV20-1 and TRBJ2-3, with 8 bases aligning to TRBD2. This CDR3 has 16 residues. V lost 4 bases, J lost 3 bases, and 12 bases stayed unmatched. Germline CDR1 reads DFQATT; CDR2 reads SNEGSKA (reference sequence). CDR3 nucleotide sequence: TGCAGTGCTATATTTGCGAGCGGGAGCCCGACAGATACGCAGTATTTT. Amino acid sequence: CSAIFASGSPTDTQYF.

The J gene is TRBJ2-2, the V gene TRBV11-1, with D unresolved. V was cut by 5 bases and J by 11 bases, with 21 bases left in between. The V gene's germline CDR1 is SGHAT and CDR2 FQDESV (reference sequence). The length of the CDR3 is 15 residues. CDR3 DNA: TGTGCCAGCAGCCAACTAACTGGCGGCACCTGTGAGCTGTTTTTT. Translating gives CASSQLTGGTCELFF.

V usage is TRBV11-3 and J usage is TRBJ2-6, with a weak D call TRBD2 (6 bases). The V and J ends lost 4 bases and 0 bases respectively, with 16 bases between them. There are 18 residues in the CDR3. CDR1 SGHNT and CDR2 YENEEA come from the germline V gene. The CDR3 bases are TGTGCCAGCAGCTGGGGACTTGCGGGATTCTCTGGGGCCAACGTCCTGACTTTC. Translating gives CASSWGLAGFSGANVLTF. Full variable domain (outside the CDR3, taken from reference TRBV11-3 and TRBJ2-6): EAGVVQSPRYKIIEKKQPVAFWCNPISGHNTLYWYLQNLGQGPELLIRYENEEAVDDSQLPKDRFSAERLKGVDSTLKIQPAELGDSAVYLCASSWGLAGFSGANVLTFGAGSRLTVL.

The chain couples TRBV5-5 to TRBJ2-3; 10 nucleotides match TRBD1. V trimming: 3 bases; J trimming: 5 bases; junction bases outside the gene matches: 9. Looked up from germline, CDR1 is SGHKS and CDR2 is YYEKEE (reference sequence). The CDR3 totals 16 residues. CDR3 residues: CASSSQAGQGKDTQYF. The CDR3 nucleotides read TGTGCCAGCAGCTCCCAGGCGGGACAGGGGAAAGATACGCAGTATTTT.

As concerns this clonotype: A much larger clonotype is one base distant, so this may be a read error. The chain joins TRBV6-1 to TRBJ2-3; 8 bases line up with TRBD2. V lost 9 bases, J lost 6 bases, and 5 bases stayed unmatched. This CDR3 comprises 12 residues. The germline CDR1 and CDR2 sequences are MNHNS and SASEGT. The CDR3 spells CARTSVRDTQYF. The CDR3 DNA sequence: TGTGCCAGGACTAGCGTCCGGGATACGCAGTATTTT.

Of note for this clonotype: A much larger clone lies a single base off, so this may be a read error. The chain couples TRBV13 to TRBJ2-2; D remains ambiguous. The CDR3 is made up of 17 amino acids. Germline V CDR1 and CDR2: PRHDT, FYEKMQ (reference sequence). This chain's CDR3 is CAGSLKSRNINTGELFF. The CDR3 nucleotides are TGTGCCGGCAGCTTAAAGAGTCGGAACATTAACACCGGGGAGCTGTTTTTT.

For this clonotype: Because it lacks the conserved phenylalanine or tryptophan at the end, this CDR3 is likely a read error. No DNA is shown, since the ends of the CDR3 on it are uncertain; the CDR3 is the one TCRdb lists. The CDR3 spells CASMAVVYGCTL. This chain uses TRBV6-1 with TRBJ1-2. The CDR3 numbers 12 amino acids, ends counted. Germline values: CDR1 MNHNS, CDR2 SASEGT.

On this clonotype: The junction departs from the called germline gene at one end, perhaps through a read error. This chain connects TRBV4-3 to TRBJ1-2; TRBD1 might be the D (5 bases). The CDR3 contains 15 residues. The germline CDR1 and CDR2 sequences are LGHNA and YSLEER. The DNA for the CDR3 is TGCGCCAGCAGTGGGAAGACAGCCTCTAACTATGACTACACCTTC. It codes for CASSGKTASNYDYTF.

The chain links TRBV20-1 to TRBJ1-1; D gene unclear. CDR1 DFQATT and CDR2 SNEGSKA come from the germline V gene (reference sequence). V was clipped by 1 base and J by 0 bases, with 6 bases between them. The CDR3 covers 13 residues. The CDR3 spells CSARGQMNTEAFF. CDR3 DNA: TGCAGTGCTAGAGGTCAGATGAACACTGAAGCTTTCTTT.

Worth noting for this clonotype: A much larger clone differs from this one at a single base, so this may be a read error. The chain uses TRBV29-1 and TRBJ1-1, with D possibly TRBD1 on 6 matching bases. Germline V CDR1 and CDR2: SQVTM, ANQGSEA. The CDR3 covers 14 residues. CDR3 in amino acids: CSSLRDTSNTEALF. CDR3 sequence (DNA): TGCAGCTCGTTACGGGACACTTCGAACACTGAAGCTCTCTTT.

This clonotype was picked up a small number of times. J is TRBJ1-2 and V is TRBV30; TRBD1 might be the D (5 bases). From germline, CDR1 is GTSNPN and CDR2 SVGIG (reference sequence). This CDR3 contains 15 residues. V lost 4 bases, J lost 0 bases, and 15 bases lay in between. The CDR3 loop reads CAWTAGTDANYGYTF. DNA of the CDR3: TGTGCCTGGACAGCCGGGACGGATGCTAACTATGGCTACACCTTC.

As regards this clonotype: Without the conserved terminal phenylalanine or tryptophan, this CDR3 likely stems from a read error. The rearrangement links TRBV11-2 to TRBJ2-6, with unresolved D. This CDR3 has 14 residues. The germline V gene encodes CDR1 SGHAT and CDR2 FQNNGV. CDR3 nucleotides: TGTGGCAGCAAGCCTATCTCTGGGGCCAACGTCCTGACTCTC. This codes for CGSKPISGANVLTL.

Comment on this clonotype: This could be a read error, since a much larger clone is one nucleotide away. This chain links TRBV6-5 with TRBJ2-4; D unresolved. Germline values: CDR1 MNHEY, CDR2 SVGAGI. CDR3 length: 14 amino acids. The CDR3 DNA follows: TGTACCAGCAGTCCATCGGTAGCCAAAAACATTCAGTACTTC. As protein: CTSSPSVAKNIQYF.